Included here is one T cell receptor (beta chain) sequence, with context. The antigen remains unidentified. The sample comes from a study of vaccination and CD4 T cells after COVID-19. This sample's treatment: roughly 11-day PBMC culture with coronavirus spike peptide pools or control peptides (ViraFEST assay). Between the trimmed V and J ends, which lost 6 bases and 0 bases, there was a span of 8 bases. Germline V lookup: CDR1 SNHLY, CDR2 FYNNEI. This CDR3 is 13 amino acids long. The study sequenced cultured CD4+ T cell DNA using the Oncomine TCR Beta short-read assay. TCRdb re-derived calls from the PCR reads in MiXCR, one entry per CDR3 protein. The sample lists approximately 13,000 distinct CDR3 sequences, less than 60% occurring once.

The clonotype originates from a human donor who had recovered from COVID-19. This chain uses TRBV2 with TRBJ1-2; the D gene is possibly TRBD1 (6 bases). Sequenced sample: CD4+ T cells from blood, cultured in vitro. CDR3 loop: CASRGQTNYGYTF. DNA of the CDR3: TGTGCCAGCAGAGGACAGACTAACTATGGCTACACCTTC.